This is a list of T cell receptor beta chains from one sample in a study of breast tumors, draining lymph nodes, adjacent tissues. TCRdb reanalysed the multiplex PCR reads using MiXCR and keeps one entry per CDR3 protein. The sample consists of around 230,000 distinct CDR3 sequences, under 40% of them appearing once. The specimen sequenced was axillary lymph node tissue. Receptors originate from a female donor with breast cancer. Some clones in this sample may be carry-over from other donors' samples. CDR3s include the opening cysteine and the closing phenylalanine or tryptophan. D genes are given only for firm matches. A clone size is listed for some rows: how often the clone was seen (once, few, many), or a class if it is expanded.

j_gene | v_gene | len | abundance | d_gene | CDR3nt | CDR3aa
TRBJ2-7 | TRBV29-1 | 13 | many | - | TGCAGCGTCGCGCCGGGCACAAACTACGAGCAGTACTTC | CSVAPGTNYEQYF
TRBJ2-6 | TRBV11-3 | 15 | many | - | TGTGCCAGCAGCTTATTAGGCTCTGGGGCCAACGTCCTGACTTTC | CASSLLGSGANVLTF
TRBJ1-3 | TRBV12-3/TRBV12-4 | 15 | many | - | TGTGCCAGCAGTTTTACAGGGCTAAAAGGAAACACCATATATTTT | CASSFTGLKGNTIYF
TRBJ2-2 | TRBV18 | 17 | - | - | TGTGCCAGCTCACCAGTTTCAGGGGTTCCGAGCACCGGGGAGCTGTTTTTT | CASSPVSGVPSTGELFF
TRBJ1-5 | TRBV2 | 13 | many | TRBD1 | TGTGCCTCGGACAGGGGGCATAATCAGCCCCAGCATTTT | CASDRGHNQPQHF
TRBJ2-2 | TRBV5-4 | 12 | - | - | TGTGCCAGCAGCTTTAACACCGCGGAGCTGTTTTTT | CASSFNTAELFF
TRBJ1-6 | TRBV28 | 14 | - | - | TGTGCCACTGGGACGGCCTCCTATAATTCACCCCTCCACTTT | CATGTASYNSPLHF
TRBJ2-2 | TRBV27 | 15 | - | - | TGTGCCAGCAGTTTCGGGAGAGTAAACACCGGGGAGCTGTTTTTT | CASSFGRVNTGELFF
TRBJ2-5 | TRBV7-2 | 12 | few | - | TGTGCCAGCAGCAAGTACCAAGAGACCCAGTACTTC | CASSKYQETQYF
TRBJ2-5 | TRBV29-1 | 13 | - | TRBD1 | TGCAGCGTAGAATCAGGGGGCGGAGAGACCCAGTACTTC | CSVESGGGETQYF
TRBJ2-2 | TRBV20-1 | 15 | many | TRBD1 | TGCAGTGCTATGGACAGGGGAGCGGACACCGGGGAGCTGTTTTTT | CSAMDRGADTGELFF
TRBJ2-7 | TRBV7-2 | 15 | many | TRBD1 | TGTGCCAGCAGCTCGAGGACAGGATCCTCCCGCGAGCAGTACTTC | CASSSRTGSSREQYF
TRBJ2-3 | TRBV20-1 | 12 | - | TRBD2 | TGCAGTGCTTTAGCGGGGGGAGATACGCAGTATTTT | CSALAGGDTQYF
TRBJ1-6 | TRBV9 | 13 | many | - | TGTGCCAGCAGCGTAAAGTATAATTCACCCCTCCACTTT | CASSVKYNSPLHF
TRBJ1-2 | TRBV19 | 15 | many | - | TGTGCCAGTAGGGATGCCGACAGCGCTAACTATGGCTACACCTTC | CASRDADSANYGYTF
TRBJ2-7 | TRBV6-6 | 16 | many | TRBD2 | TGTGCCAGCAGTTACTCGATGGCGGGAGGGCTAAGTGAGCAGTACTTC | CASSYSMAGGLSEQYF
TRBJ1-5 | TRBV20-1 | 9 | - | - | TGCAGTGCTATAAAACCCCAGCATTTT | CSAIKPQHF
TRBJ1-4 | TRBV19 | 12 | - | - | TGTGCCAGTAGATCCCGGGGTGAAAAACTGTTTTTT | CASRSRGEKLFF